These 7 T cell receptor beta chains share one sample of origin, sequenced in a study of cytomegalovirus exposure and HLA in healthy donors. PCR used 60 Vbeta primers and 13 Jbeta primers. Clones were read by immunoSEQ multiplex PCR, and TCRdb kept only the in-frame ones, dropping some. This table holds more than 75,000 clones, approximately 69% found once. Sequencing used PBMCs. The receptors stem from a man between 40 and 49 years old in good health and CMV-seropositive.

The V gene is TRBV9, the J gene TRBJ2-3, with 8 nucleotides matching TRBD2. The germline V gene has CDR1 SGDLS and CDR2 YYNGEE. The CDR3 contains 14 residues. V lost 2 bases, J lost 4 bases, and 3 bases stayed unmatched. CDR3 protein: CASSVSGTADTQYF. In DNA form, the CDR3 reads TGTGCCAGCAGCGTTAGCGGGACGGCAGATACGCAGTATTTT. The full variable domain, its missing parts supplied by reference TRBV9 and TRBJ2-3, is DSGVTQTPKHLITATGQRVTLRCSPRSGDLSVYWYQQSLDQGLQFLIQYYNGEERAKGNILERFSAQQFPDLHSELNLSSLELGDSALYFCASSVSGTADTQYFGPGTRLTVL.

J is TRBJ1-4 and V is TRBV5-8, with D tentatively TRBD1 (6 bases). The length of the CDR3 is 16 residues. V was cut by 4 bases and J by 10 bases, with 23 bases left in between. From germline, CDR1 is SGHTS and CDR2 YDEGEE. CDR3 sequence reads: CASSPSPDSRGVKLFF. DNA for the CDR3: TGTGCCAGCAGCCCCTCTCCGGACAGTCGAGGGGTAAAACTGTTTTTT. Full variable domain (remainder filled in from reference TRBV5-8 and TRBJ1-4): EAGVTQSPTHLIKTRGQQATLRCSPISGHTSVYWYQQALGLGLQFLLWYDEGEERNRGNFPPRFSGRQFPNYSSELNVNALELEDSALYLCASSPSPDSRGVKLFFGSGTQLSVL.

The V gene is TRBV28, the J gene TRBJ2-5, with TRBD1 matching 7 bases. Looked up from germline, CDR1 is MDHEN and CDR2 is SYDVKM. The CDR3 has 13 amino acids. V was clipped by 5 bases and J by 2 bases; unmatched bases: 2. CDR3 nucleotide sequence: TGTGCCAGCAGTGAGGGACAGCAAGAGACCCAGTACTTC. It is translated as CASSEGQQETQYF.

The chain combines TRBV7-6 with TRBJ1-3; D is unclear. The CDR3 is made up of 16 amino acids. Germline values: CDR1 SGHVS, CDR2 FNYEAQ. Trimming cost V 1 base and J 4 bases, with 14 bases left between them. CDR3 in DNA: TGTGCCAGCAGCTTAGGGGAGTACGTCTCGGGAAACACCATATATTTT. It specifies CASSLGEYVSGNTIYF.

This clone has more than one count but fewer than ten. The chain employs TRBV19 and TRBJ1-2; D uncertain. V was cut by 6 bases and J by 4 bases, with 15 bases left in between. Germline V gene data show CDR1 as LNHDA and CDR2 as SQIVND (reference sequence). The CDR3 contains 14 residues. The CDR3 region has the DNA TGTGCCAGTAGCCCCGGGAGGGCAGGCTATGGCTACACCTTC. Translated, it gives CASSPGRAGYGYTF.

V and J are TRBV14 and TRBJ1-1; D remains unclear. V shed 7 bases and J shed 3 bases, with 18 bases lying between them. The CDR3 is 15 residues long. The germline CDR1 and CDR2 sequences are SGHDN and FVKESK. The CDR3 nucleotides read TGTGCCAGCAACCTATTCGGGTATGAGGACACTGAAGCTTTCTTT. As protein: CASNLFGYEDTEAFF.

This chain uses TRBV2 with TRBJ1-1; 7 bases fit TRBD1. This CDR3 is 13 amino acids long. The germline V gene has CDR1 SNHLY and CDR2 FYNNEI. J gave up 5 bases and V 7 bases, and 7 bases lay outside the gene matches. The CDR3 bases are TGTGCCAGCAATGACAGGGAGGGTACTGAAGCTTTCTTT. It yields the protein CASNDREGTEAFF.